The 20 T cell receptor beta chains in this list originate from one sample, sequenced in a study of T cell responses to AZD1222 COVID-19 vaccine. Some clones are missing from TCRdb's copy, which holds only in-frame ones; the method was immunoSEQ multiplex PCR. The sample includes under 150,000 clones, more than 85% of them seen just once. This material consisted of peripheral blood, taken 28 days after the second AZD1222 dose. The receptor set was obtained from an adult who received the AZD1222 COVID-19 vaccine.

The gene calls are TRBV6-6 and TRBJ1-2; 8 bases are shared with TRBD1. Germline V gene lookup returns CDR1 MNHNY and CDR2 SVGAGI (reference sequence). J was trimmed by 4 bases and V by 5 bases; bases with no gene match: 12. There are 16 residues in the CDR3. This CDR3 is CASSLTPGQVTYGYTF. The CDR3 bases are TGTGCCAGCAGTCTTACCCCGGGACAGGTTACCTATGGCTACACCTTC.

This sequence joins TRBV9 and TRBJ1-2; no clear D gene. The CDR3 spans 15 residues. From germline, CDR1 is SGDLS and CDR2 YYNGEE. Trimming shortened V by 7 bases and J by 0 bases, and 16 bases separated the two germline ends. DNA for the CDR3: TGTGCCAGCGGCCCCCCGACGGTGACTAACTATGGCTACACCTTC. The encoded protein is CASGPPTVTNYGYTF.

This sequence joins TRBV11-2 and TRBJ1-1, with 7 nucleotides matching TRBD1. J gave up 5 bases and V 3 bases, and 9 bases lay outside the gene matches. The CDR3 is made up of 15 amino acids. Germline V lookup: CDR1 SGHAT, CDR2 FQNNGV. The CDR3 region has the DNA TGTGCCAGCAGCTTGGCACAGGGGAGTGAAACTGAAGCTTTCTTT. Protein sequence: CASSLAQGSETEAFF.

The chain is built from TRBV21-1 and TRBJ2-7; the DNA was not compared with TRBD1, the D call given in the table. TRBV21-1 is recorded as a pseudogene. The CDR3 contains 15 residues. CDR3 in amino acids: CASSKRDRFPYEQYF. The CDR3 coding sequence is TGTGCCAGCAGCAAGCGGGACAGATTCCCCTACGAGCAGTACTTC.

The chain recombines TRBV5-1 with TRBJ2-1, with 7 bases aligning to TRBD2. Germline-derived CDR1 and CDR2 are SGHRS and YFSETQ. This CDR3 is 13 amino acids long. V dropped 7 bases and J dropped 3; count of bases not matched to a gene: 4. This CDR3 reads CASAAGNYNEQFF. CDR3 coding DNA: TGCGCCAGCGCAGCGGGAAACTACAATGAGCAGTTCTTC.

This chain joins TRBV27 and TRBJ2-3; 11 bases match TRBD2. There are 17 residues in the CDR3. Germline lookup yields CDR1 MNHEY and CDR2 SMNVEV (reference sequence). Unmatched junction bases numbered 8, after V lost 3 bases and J lost 3 bases. This CDR3 is CASSFSGRAGWTDTQYF. For the CDR3, the DNA is TGTGCCAGCAGTTTTAGCGGGAGGGCCGGGTGGACAGATACGCAGTATTTT.

This chain connects TRBV15 to TRBJ2-3, with 10 bases aligning to TRBD2. V lost 1 base and J lost 2; bases outside the gene matches: 15. Germline CDR1 is LNHNV and CDR2 is YYDKDF (reference sequence). CDR3 length: 20 amino acids. The CDR3 loop is CATSRVGQRTSGMFTDTQYF. The CDR3 region has the DNA TGTGCCACCAGCAGAGTAGGTCAGAGAACTAGCGGGATGTTCACAGATACGCAGTATTTT.

The chain combines TRBV5-4 with TRBJ2-1; D perhaps matches TRBD2 (5 bases). Germline CDR1 is SGHNT and CDR2 is YYREEE (reference sequence). V shed 3 bases and J shed 8 bases, with 12 bases lying between them. This CDR3 comprises 13 residues. CDR3 DNA: TGTGCCAGCAGCTCAACTAGGGCGGATGAGCAGTTCTTC. Its translation is CASSSTRADEQFF. Filled out from reference TRBV5-4 and TRBJ2-1, the complete variable domain reads ETGVTQSPTHLIKTRGQQVTLRCSSQSGHNTVSWYQQALGQGPQFIFQYYREEENGRGNFPPRFSGLQFPNYSSELNVNALELDDSALYLCASSSTRADEQFFGPGTRLTVL.

This chain uses TRBV7-9 with TRBJ2-5, with D maybe TRBD2 (6 bases). There are 15 residues in the CDR3. V was clipped by 1 base and J by 5 bases, with 14 bases between them. CDR1 and CDR2 from the germline V gene are SEHNR and FQNEAQ (reference sequence). The CDR3 DNA sequence: TGTGCCAGCAGCTTAGAGATAGGGGCGGGGGAGACCCAGTACTTC. Protein sequence: CASSLEIGAGETQYF.

V and J are TRBV9 and TRBJ1-2; D unresolved. Trimming removed 1 base at V and 7 bases at J, with 17 bases between. This CDR3 spans 15 amino acids. The germline gives CDR1 SGDLS, CDR2 YYNGEE. CDR3 protein: CASSVQSGLGGGYTF. The CDR3, as DNA: TGTGCCAGCAGCGTACAATCGGGCCTCGGCGGTGGCTACACCTTC. The full variable domain, in which reference TRBV9 and TRBJ1-2 provide the parts outside the CDR3, is DSGVTQTPKHLITATGQRVTLRCSPRSGDLSVYWYQQSLDQGLQFLIQYYNGEERAKGNILERFSAQQFPDLHSELNLSSLELGDSALYFCASSVQSGLGGGYTFGSGTRLTVV.

This clone showed up just once. The rearrangement links TRBV19 to TRBJ2-4, with TRBD2 matching over 9 bases. The CDR3 extends over 15 amino acids. Trimming at V came to 4 bases and at J to 4 bases, leaving 5 bases not matched to a gene. In germline, CDR1 is LNHDA, CDR2 SQIVND (reference sequence). The CDR3 loop is CASSTRTSEKNIQYF. CDR3 in DNA: TGTGCCAGTAGTACTCGGACTAGCGAGAAAAACATTCAGTACTTC.

There are a few counts of this clone. The chain carries TRBV14 and TRBJ1-2; TRBD1 is a possible D gene (6 bases). CDR3 length: 15 amino acids. V was shortened by 4 bases and J by 0 bases, with 12 bases between the two germline ends. Looked up from germline, CDR1 is SGHDN and CDR2 is FVKESK. The CDR3 nucleotides are TGTGCCAGCAGCCGGAGAACAGGGCCTAACTATGGCTACACCTTC. This codes for CASSRRTGPNYGYTF.

This clone has only one observation. V is TRBV7-3 and J is TRBJ2-5, with 8 bases that match TRBD2. The germline gives CDR1 SGHTA, CDR2 FQGTGA. The CDR3 consists of 15 residues. V dropped 1 base and J dropped 4; count of bases not matched to a gene: 5. The CDR3, as DNA: TGTGCCAGCAGCTTAATGAACAGCGGGGGAGAGACCCAGTACTTC. Translation: CASSLMNSGGETQYF. Supplemented by reference TRBV7-3 and TRBJ2-5, the full variable domain reads GAGVSQTPSNKVTEKGKYVELRCDPISGHTALYWYRQSLGQGPEFLIYFQGTGAADDSGLPNDRFFAVRPEGSVSTLKIQRTERGDSAVYLCASSLMNSGGETQYFGPGTRLLVL.

The gene calls are TRBV11-2 and TRBJ2-7; 14 bases align to TRBD2. The CDR3 is made up of 16 amino acids. Germline values: CDR1 SGHAT, CDR2 FQNNGV. Trimming at V came to 1 base and at J to 2 bases, leaving 1 base not matched to a gene. The CDR3 loop is CASSLGGLAGAYEQYV. Here the CDR3 DNA reads TGTGCCAGCAGCTTAGGGGGACTAGCGGGAGCCTACGAGCAGTACGTC.

A remark on this clone: At one end the junction does not follow the germline gene, possibly because of a read error. The chain links TRBV7-7 to TRBJ1-1; D not certain. Germline values: CDR1 SSHAT, CDR2 FNYEAQ (reference sequence). CDR3 size: 17 residues. The CDR3 sequence is CASSFPRNGVRRTEAFF. In DNA form, the CDR3 reads TGTGCTAGCAGCTTCCCTCGGAACGGGGTGCGGAGAACTGAAGCTTTCTTT.

V and J are TRBV10-3 and TRBJ2-1, with TRBD2 matching over 7 bases. Germline assignment: CDR1 ENHRY and CDR2 SYGVKD. The CDR3 runs 14 residues. V trimming: 5 bases; J trimming: 6 bases; junction bases outside the gene matches: 7. This CDR3 is CAISTQWTSNEQFF. In nucleotides, the CDR3 is TGTGCCATCAGTACCCAGTGGACTAGCAATGAGCAGTTCTTC.

The chain couples TRBV11-2 to TRBJ1-1; weak D call: TRBD1 (5 bases). Germline assignment: CDR1 SGHAT and CDR2 FQNNGV. The CDR3 spans 13 residues. V lost 5 bases to trimming and J lost 3 bases, with 10 bases between them. CDR3 protein: CASSPRQYTEAFF. CDR3 DNA sequence: TGTGCCAGCAGCCCTCGACAGTACACTGAAGCTTTCTTT.

The chain couples TRBV7-9 to TRBJ2-7; perhaps TRBD1 as D (6 bases). The CDR3 runs to 12 residues. From germline, CDR1 is SEHNR and CDR2 FQNEAQ (reference sequence). V gave up 5 bases and J gave up 3 bases, with 8 bases separating them. In nucleotides, the CDR3 is TGTGCCAGCAGCGTACAGGGCTACGAGCAGTACTTC. As protein: CASSVQGYEQYF.

This clone was seen a single time. This sequence joins TRBV7-9 and TRBJ1-6; TRBD1 is a possible D gene (5 bases). Germline V gives CDR1 SEHNR, CDR2 FQNEAQ (reference sequence). The ends were cut back, 4 bases at V and 1 base at J, with 5 bases in the middle. The length of the CDR3 is 14 residues. In DNA, the CDR3 is TGTGCCAGCAGCTGGGGGTCCTATAATTCACCCCTCCACTTT. Translating it yields CASSWGSYNSPLHF.

The V gene is TRBV7-8, the J gene TRBJ2-4; 9 bases agree with TRBD2. This CDR3 is built from 16 residues. The V gene's germline CDR1 is SGHVS and CDR2 FQNEAQ. Trimming at V came to 1 base and at J to 7 bases, leaving 8 bases not matched to a gene. CDR3: CASSLETASGENIQYF. In DNA, the CDR3 is TGTGCCAGCAGCTTAGAGACGGCTAGCGGGGAGAACATTCAGTACTTC.